The entry below gives a single T cell receptor (beta chain) sequence along with its context. The antigen is unknown. Positive magnetic bead selection, which isolated the CD4+ and CD8+ cells, was followed by a flow cytometry check of purity. Generated by immunoSEQ multiplex PCR, the TCRdb table keeps only in-frame clones and is missing some. The profile covers about 30,000 clones, with 75% to 85% appearing a single time and 6.5% to 9% taken by the ten largest. The record originates from a study of somatic mutations in cytotoxic T cells in rheumatoid arthritis. As for the study in general: Patient blood (under 33 ml EDTA) was drawn right after diagnosis, before any treatment. Flow sorting of some V beta antibody-stained T cells reached nearly 100% purity, with V beta1+ cells also TCRB-sequenced.

This CDR3 is 14 amino acids long. Trimming took 2 bases from V and 2 from J, leaving 9 bases between them. CDR1 and CDR2 from the germline V gene are LGHNT and FRNRAP. The study's findings and limits: The study found that the largest CD8+ clone exceeded 20% of CD8+ cells in about an eighth of the roughly 65 patients.

This rearrangement joins TRBV12-5 to TRBJ2-5; D is unresolved. The sequence was obtained from an adult with rheumatoid arthritis. Material for sequencing was CD8+ T cells sorted from blood. In nucleotides, the CDR3 is TGTGCTAGTGGTTTGAGCACGAATCAAGAGACCCAGTACTTC. Its translation: CASGLSTNQETQYF.